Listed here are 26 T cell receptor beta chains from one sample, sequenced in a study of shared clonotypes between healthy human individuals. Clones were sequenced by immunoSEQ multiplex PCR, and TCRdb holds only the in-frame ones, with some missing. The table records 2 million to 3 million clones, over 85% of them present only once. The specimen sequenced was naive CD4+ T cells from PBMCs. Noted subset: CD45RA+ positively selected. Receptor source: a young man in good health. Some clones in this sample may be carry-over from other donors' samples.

CDR3 loop: CASSPGQPYSNQPQHF. Here the CDR3 DNA reads TGCGCCAGCAGCCCGGGACAGCCCTATAGCAATCAGCCCCAGCATTTT. The chain employs TRBV5-1 and TRBJ1-5; 7 nucleotides agree with TRBD1. V lost 4 bases to trimming and J lost 0 bases; unmatched junction nucleotides: 7. The CDR3 spans 16 residues. The germline V gene has CDR1 SGHRS and CDR2 YFSETQ.

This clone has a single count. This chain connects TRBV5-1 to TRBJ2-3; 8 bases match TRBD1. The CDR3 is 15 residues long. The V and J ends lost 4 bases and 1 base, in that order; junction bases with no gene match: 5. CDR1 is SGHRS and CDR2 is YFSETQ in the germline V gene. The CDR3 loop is CASSPWGQGTDTQYF. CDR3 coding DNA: TGCGCCAGCAGCCCTTGGGGACAGGGCACAGATACGCAGTATTTT.

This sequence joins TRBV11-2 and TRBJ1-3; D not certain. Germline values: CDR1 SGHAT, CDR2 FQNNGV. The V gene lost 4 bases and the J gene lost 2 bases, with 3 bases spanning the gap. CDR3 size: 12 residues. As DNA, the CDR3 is TGTGCCAGCAGCTATACTGGAAACACCATATATTTT. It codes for CASSYTGNTIYF.

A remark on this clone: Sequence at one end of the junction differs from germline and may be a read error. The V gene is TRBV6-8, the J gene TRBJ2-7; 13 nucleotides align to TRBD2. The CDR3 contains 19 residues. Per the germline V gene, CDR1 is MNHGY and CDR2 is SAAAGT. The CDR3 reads CASIYGGSRLAGGPYEQYF. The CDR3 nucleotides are TGTGCCAGCATTTACGGCGGGTCACGACTAGCGGGAGGTCCCTACGAGCAGTACTTC.

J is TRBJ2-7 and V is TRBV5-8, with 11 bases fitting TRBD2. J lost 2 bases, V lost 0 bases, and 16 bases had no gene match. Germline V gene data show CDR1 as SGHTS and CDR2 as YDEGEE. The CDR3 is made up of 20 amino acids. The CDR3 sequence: CASSLVRGYGSGRETYEQYF. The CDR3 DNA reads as TGTGCCAGCAGCTTGGTCAGGGGGTATGGTAGCGGGAGGGAGACCTACGAGCAGTACTTC.

CDR3 DNA: TGTGCCAGCAGTGCGGGCCGGGGGGCGCAGTATTTT. Its protein product is CASSAGRGAQYF. The chain is built from TRBV6-4 and TRBJ2-3, with 7 nucleotides matching TRBD2. With V trimmed by 4 bases and J by 10 bases, 5 bases remained unmatched. Germline V gives CDR1 MRHNA, CDR2 SNTAGT. CDR3 size: 12 residues.

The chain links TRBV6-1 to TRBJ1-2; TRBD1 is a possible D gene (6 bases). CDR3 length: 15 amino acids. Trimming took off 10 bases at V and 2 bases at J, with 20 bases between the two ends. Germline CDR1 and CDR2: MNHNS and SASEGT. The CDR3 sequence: CATIGGGSDNYGYTF. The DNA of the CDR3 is TGTGCCACCATAGGGGGGGGTTCGGACAACTATGGCTACACCTTC.

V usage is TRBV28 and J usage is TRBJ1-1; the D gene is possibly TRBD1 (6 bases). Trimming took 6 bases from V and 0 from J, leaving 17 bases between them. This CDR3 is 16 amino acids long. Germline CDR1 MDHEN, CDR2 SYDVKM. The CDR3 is CASRLGGSLVNTEAFF. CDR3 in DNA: TGTGCCAGCAGGCTCGGGGGCAGCCTCGTGAACACTGAAGCTTTCTTT.

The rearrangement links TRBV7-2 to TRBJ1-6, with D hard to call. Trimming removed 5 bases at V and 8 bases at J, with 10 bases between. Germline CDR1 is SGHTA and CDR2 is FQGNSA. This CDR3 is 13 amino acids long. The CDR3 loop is CASSQQGYSPLHF. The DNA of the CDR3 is TGTGCCAGCAGCCAACAAGGGTATTCACCCCTCCACTTT.

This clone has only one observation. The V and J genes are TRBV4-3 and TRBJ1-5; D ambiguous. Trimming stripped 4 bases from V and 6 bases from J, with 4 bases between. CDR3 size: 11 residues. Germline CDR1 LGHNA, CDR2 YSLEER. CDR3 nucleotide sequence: TGCGCCAGCAGCCCCTCTCAGCCCCAGCATTTT. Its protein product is CASSPSQPQHF.

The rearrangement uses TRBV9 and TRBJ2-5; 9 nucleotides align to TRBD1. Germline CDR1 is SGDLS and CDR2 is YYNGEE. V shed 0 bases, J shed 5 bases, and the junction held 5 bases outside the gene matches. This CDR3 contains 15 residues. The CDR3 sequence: CASSVDDRGGETQYF. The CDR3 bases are TGTGCCAGCAGCGTAGATGACAGGGGGGGTGAGACCCAGTACTTC.

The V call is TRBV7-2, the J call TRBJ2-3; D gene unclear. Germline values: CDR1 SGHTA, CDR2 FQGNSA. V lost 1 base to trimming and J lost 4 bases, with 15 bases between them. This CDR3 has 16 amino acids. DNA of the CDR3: TGTGCCAGCAGCTTAGTCTGGTACATTGGGGCAGATACGCAGTATTTT. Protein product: CASSLVWYIGADTQYF.

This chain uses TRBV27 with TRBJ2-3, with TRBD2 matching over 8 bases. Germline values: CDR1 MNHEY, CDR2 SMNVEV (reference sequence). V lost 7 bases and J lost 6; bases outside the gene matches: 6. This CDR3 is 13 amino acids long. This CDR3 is CASNRRGEDTQYF. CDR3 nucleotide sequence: TGTGCCAGCAATAGGCGGGGGGAGGATACGCAGTATTTT.

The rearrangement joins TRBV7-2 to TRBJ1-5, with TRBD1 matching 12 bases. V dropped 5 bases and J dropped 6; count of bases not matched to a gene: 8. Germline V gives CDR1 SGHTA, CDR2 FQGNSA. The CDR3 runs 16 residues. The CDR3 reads CASSLLGQGAVQPQHF. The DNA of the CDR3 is TGTGCCAGCAGCCTACTGGGACAGGGGGCCGTTCAGCCCCAGCATTTT.

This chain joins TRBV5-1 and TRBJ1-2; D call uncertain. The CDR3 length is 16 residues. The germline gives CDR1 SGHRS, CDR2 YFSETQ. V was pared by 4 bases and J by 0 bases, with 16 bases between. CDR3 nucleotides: TGCGCCAGCAGCCGAGGGCAGGCGGTAGCTAACTATGGCTACACCTTC. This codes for CASSRGQAVANYGYTF.

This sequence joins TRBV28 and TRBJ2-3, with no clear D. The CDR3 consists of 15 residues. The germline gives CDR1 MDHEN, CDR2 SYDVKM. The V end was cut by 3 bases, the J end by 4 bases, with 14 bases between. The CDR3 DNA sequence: TGTGCCAGCAGTTTCTTGGCCTTATTTCCAGATACGCAGTATTTT. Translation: CASSFLALFPDTQYF.

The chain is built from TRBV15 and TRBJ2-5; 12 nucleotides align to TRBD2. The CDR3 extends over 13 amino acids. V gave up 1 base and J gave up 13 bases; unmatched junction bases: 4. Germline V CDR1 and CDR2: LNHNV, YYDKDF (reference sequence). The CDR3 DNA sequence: TGTGCCACCAGCAGAGTTTGGACTAGCGGGATGTACTTC. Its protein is CATSRVWTSGMYF.

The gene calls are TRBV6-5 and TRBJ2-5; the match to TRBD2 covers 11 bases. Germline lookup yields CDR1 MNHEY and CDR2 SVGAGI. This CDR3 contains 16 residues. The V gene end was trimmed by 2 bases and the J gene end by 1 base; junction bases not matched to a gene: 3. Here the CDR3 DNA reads TGTGCCAGCAGTTACGGACTAGCGGGCACCCAAGAGACCCAGTACTTC. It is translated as CASSYGLAGTQETQYF.

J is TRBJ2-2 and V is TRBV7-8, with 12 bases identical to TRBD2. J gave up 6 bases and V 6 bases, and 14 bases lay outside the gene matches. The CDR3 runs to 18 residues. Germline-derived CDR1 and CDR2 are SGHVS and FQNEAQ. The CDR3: CASSTPSGRAPFAGELFF. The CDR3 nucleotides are TGTGCCAGCAGTACCCCTAGCGGGAGGGCCCCCTTTGCCGGGGAGCTGTTTTTT.

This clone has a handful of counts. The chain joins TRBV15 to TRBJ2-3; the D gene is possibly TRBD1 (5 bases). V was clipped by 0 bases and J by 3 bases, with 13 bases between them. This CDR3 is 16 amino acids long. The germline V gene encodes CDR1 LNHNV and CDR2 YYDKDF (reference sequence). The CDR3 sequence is CATSREQGSVTDTQYF. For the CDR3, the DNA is TGTGCCACCAGCAGAGAGCAGGGATCGGTGACAGATACGCAGTATTTT.

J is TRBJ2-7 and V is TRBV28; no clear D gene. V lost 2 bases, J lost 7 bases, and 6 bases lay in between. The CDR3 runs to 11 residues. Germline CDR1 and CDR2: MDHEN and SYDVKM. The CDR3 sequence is CASSLMLEQYF. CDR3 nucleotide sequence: TGTGCCAGCAGTTTAATGTTAGAGCAGTACTTC.

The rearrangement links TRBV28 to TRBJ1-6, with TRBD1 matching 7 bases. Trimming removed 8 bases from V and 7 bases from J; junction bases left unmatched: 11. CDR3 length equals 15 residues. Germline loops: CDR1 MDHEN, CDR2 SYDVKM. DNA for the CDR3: TGTGCCAGCGGGGTTAACAGGGGTCCAAATTCACCCCTCCACTTT. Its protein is CASGVNRGPNSPLHF. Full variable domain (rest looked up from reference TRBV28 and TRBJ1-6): DVKVTQSSRYLVKRTGEKVFLECVQDMDHENMFWYRQDPGLGLRLIYFSYDVKMKEKGDIPEGYSVSREKKERFSLILESASTNQTSMYLCASGVNRGPNSPLHFGNGTRLTVT.

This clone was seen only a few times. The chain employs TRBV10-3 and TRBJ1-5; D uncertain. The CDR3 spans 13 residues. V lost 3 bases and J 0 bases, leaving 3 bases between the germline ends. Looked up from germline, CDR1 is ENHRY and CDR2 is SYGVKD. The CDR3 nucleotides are TGTGCCATCAGTGAAACTAGCAATCAGCCCCAGCATTTT. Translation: CAISETSNQPQHF.

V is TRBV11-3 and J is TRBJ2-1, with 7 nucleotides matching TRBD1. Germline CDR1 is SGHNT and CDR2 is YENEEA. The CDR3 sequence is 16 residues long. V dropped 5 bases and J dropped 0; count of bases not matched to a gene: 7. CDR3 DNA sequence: TGTGCCAGCAGCCGAGGGACAGCTAGCTCCTACAATGAGCAGTTCTTC. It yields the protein CASSRGTASSYNEQFF.

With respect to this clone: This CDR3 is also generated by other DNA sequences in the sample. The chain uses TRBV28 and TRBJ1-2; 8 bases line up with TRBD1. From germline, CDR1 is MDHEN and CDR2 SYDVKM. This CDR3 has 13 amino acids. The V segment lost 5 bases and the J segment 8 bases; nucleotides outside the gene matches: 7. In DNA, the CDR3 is TGTGCCAGCAGTCCACCCAGGGGGCACGGCTACACCTTC. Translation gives CASSPPRGHGYTF.

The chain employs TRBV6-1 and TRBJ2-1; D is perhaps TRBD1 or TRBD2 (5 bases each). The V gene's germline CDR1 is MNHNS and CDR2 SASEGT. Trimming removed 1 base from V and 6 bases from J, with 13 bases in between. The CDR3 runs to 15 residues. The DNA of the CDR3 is TGTGCCAGCAGTGAAGGGGGGACCCCCCGCAATGAGCAGTTCTTC. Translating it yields CASSEGGTPRNEQFF.